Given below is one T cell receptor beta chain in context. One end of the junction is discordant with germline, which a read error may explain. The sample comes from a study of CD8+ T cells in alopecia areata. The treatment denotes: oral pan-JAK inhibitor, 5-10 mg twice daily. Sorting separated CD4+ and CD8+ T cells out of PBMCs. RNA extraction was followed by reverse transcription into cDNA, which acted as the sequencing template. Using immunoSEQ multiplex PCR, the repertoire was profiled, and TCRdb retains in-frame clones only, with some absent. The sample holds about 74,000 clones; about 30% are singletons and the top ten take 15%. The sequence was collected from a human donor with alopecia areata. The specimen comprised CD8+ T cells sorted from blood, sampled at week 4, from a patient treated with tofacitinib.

Written as DNA, the CDR3 is TGTGCCAGCAGCATAGGGACAGGGTTCCAGCCCCAGCATTTT. It translates to CASSIGTGFQPQHF. The chain links TRBV13 to TRBJ1-5; TRBD1 aligns across 9 bases. The CDR3 extends over 14 amino acids. Germline CDR1 and CDR2: PRHDT and FYEKMQ (reference sequence). Filled out from reference TRBV13 and TRBJ1-5, the complete variable domain reads AAGVIQSPRHLIKEKRETATLKCYPIPRHDTVYWYQQGPGQDPQFLISFYEKMQSDKGSIPDRFSAQQFSDYHSELNMSSLELGDSALYFCASSIGTGFQPQHFGDGTRLSIL.